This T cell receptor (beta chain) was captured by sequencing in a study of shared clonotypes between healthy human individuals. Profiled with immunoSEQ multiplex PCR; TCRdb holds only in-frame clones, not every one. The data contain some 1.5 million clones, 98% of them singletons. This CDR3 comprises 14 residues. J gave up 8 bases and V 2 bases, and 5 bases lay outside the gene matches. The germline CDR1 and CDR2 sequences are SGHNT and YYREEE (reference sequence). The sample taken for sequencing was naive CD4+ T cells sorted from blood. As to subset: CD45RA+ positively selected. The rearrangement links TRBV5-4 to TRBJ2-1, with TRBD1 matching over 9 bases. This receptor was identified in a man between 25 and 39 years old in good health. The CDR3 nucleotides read TGTGCCAGCAGCTTAAAACAGGGGGCAGATGAGCAGTTCTTC. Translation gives CASSLKQGADEQFF.